These T cell receptor beta chains were read from a single sample in a study of molecular identifiers for immune sequencing clone quantification. TCRdb processed the PCR reads anew with MiXCR; each CDR3 protein has one entry. The table includes some 580,000 distinct CDR3 sequences, about 25% detected once. Sequencing was done on a sample of naive CD8+ T cells from blood, with Jurkat cell RNA spiked in. All receptors come from a human donor in good health. Some libraries in this study had Jurkat cell RNA spiked in. Both conserved end residues are part of each CDR3. A D gene is named only where the DNA matches it firmly. A clone size is listed for some rows: how often the clone was seen (once, few, many), or a class if it is expanded.

v_gene	j_gene	d_gene	abundance	CDR3nt	CDR3aa
TRBV3-1	TRBJ1-4	TRBD1	-	TGTGCCAGCAGCCAAGATCTTTTCGAAGGGGGCGGTGAAAAACTGATTTTT	CASSQDLFEGGGEKLIF
TRBV5-3	TRBJ1-1	TRBD1	-	TGTGCCAGAAGCTTGGCCGTAGGGGGCGCGGACACTGAAGCTTTCTTT	CARSLAVGGADTEAFF
TRBV7-2	TRBJ2-2	-	few	TGTGCCAGCAGTCTACCCTGGGACACAAACACCGGGGAGCTGTTTTTT	CASSLPWDTNTGELFF
TRBV3-1	TRBJ2-1	TRBD2	-	TGTGCCAGCAGCCAAGATCTTAGGGACTATTTCGATGAGCAGTTCTTC	CASSQDLRDYFDEQFF
TRBV19	TRBJ2-7	-	-	TGTGCCAGTAGTATAGCCAGAAACTACGAGCAGTACTTC	CASSIARNYEQYF
TRBV7-9	TRBJ1-5	-	many	TGTGCCAGCAGCCCCCAAAATCAGCCCCAGCATTTT	CASSPQNQPQHF
TRBV4-1	TRBJ2-5	TRBD1	-	TGCGCCAGCAGCCAAGAACACCCCGGGACAGGGGCCGAGACCCAGTACTTC	CASSQEHPGTGAETQYF
TRBV4-3	TRBJ2-7	-	-	TGCGCCAGCAGCCAAGATTCCGTAATCTCCTACGAGCAGTACTTC	CASSQDSVISYEQYF
TRBV20-1	TRBJ2-1	-	many	TGCAGTGCTAGAGATCGGGGAGAGGCCTACAATGAGCAGTTCTTC	CSARDRGEAYNEQFF
TRBV27	TRBJ2-1	-	-	TGTGCCAGCAGTTTAAGTAACGGAGGCTACAATGAGCAGTTCTTC	CASSLSNGGYNEQFF
TRBV19	TRBJ1-6	-	-	TGTGCCAGTAGTATTGGGGAATCACCCCTCCACTTT	CASSIGESPLHF
TRBV13	TRBJ1-1	-	few	TGTGCCAGCAGCCCCATCGGGATGATGAGCGGGGACACTGAAGCTTTCTTT	CASSPIGMMSGDTEAFF
TRBV30	TRBJ2-5	-	few	TGTGCCTGGAGCGCCTATATGGGGACAGAGACCCAGTACTTC	CAWSAYMGTETQYF
TRBV9	TRBJ2-7	TRBD1	-	TGTGCCAGCAGCGAAGGACAGGGGGCCGACGAGCAGTACTTC	CASSEGQGADEQYF
TRBV29-1	TRBJ1-2	-	many	TGCAGCGTTGAAGATTTCCCGGCCCTTGGCTACACCTTC	CSVEDFPALGYTF
TRBV13	TRBJ2-3	TRBD2	many	TGTGCCAGCAGCTTTATGCGGGGGGCGACAGATACGCAGTATTTT	CASSFMRGATDTQYF
TRBV7-9	TRBJ2-3	TRBD2	many	TGTGCCAGCAGCCCAAGGGAGGGACCAAGCACAGATACGCAGTATTTT	CASSPREGPSTDTQYF
TRBV9	TRBJ2-4	-	few	TGTGCCAGCAGCGTAAACGGCGGGACGCTAGCCAAAAACATTCAGTACTTC	CASSVNGGTLAKNIQYF
TRBV9	TRBJ2-5	TRBD2	few	TGTGCCAGCAGCCCTTGGACTAGCGGGGGACCTTTTGAGACCCAGTACTTC	CASSPWTSGGPFETQYF
TRBV6-6	TRBJ2-1	-	few	TGTGCCAGCACCGCTCTTGGGGGAGGATACAATGAGCAGTTCTTC	CASTALGGGYNEQFF
TRBV7-9	TRBJ2-1	-	-	TGTGCCAGCAGCTTAGCTTCCGGAAATGAGCAGTTCTTC	CASSLASGNEQFF
TRBV29-1	TRBJ2-1	TRBD1	few	TGCAGCGTCAGGGGACAGGGGAGTCGTAATGAGCAGTTCTTC	CSVRGQGSRNEQFF
TRBV6-2/TRBV6-3	TRBJ2-5	TRBD2	once	TGTGCCAGCAGTTACTCTATACTAGCGGGCCCCCAGTACTTC	CASSYSILAGPQYF
TRBV13	TRBJ2-1	-	many	TGTGCCAGCAGCTTAGCCGTGGGCAATGAGCAGTTCTTC	CASSLAVGNEQFF
TRBV6-1	TRBJ2-5	-	many	TGTGCCAGCAGTGAACCACGAGAGTGGGGTATAGAGACCCAGTACTTC	CASSEPREWGIETQYF
TRBV7-9	TRBJ2-2	-	many	TGTGCCAGCAGCCGCCGGTGGGAGAACACCGGGGAGCTGTTTTTT	CASSRRWENTGELFF
TRBV19	TRBJ2-2	-	few	TGTGCCAGTAGTATTGGTACAGGGAACACCGGGGAGCTGTTTTTT	CASSIGTGNTGELFF
TRBV6-6	TRBJ2-7	-	many	TGTGCCAGCGCCTACCCAGGGGAGAGGGAGCAGTACTTC	CASAYPGEREQYF
TRBV20-1	TRBJ1-1	-	many	TGCAGTGCTAGAGATTATTCCATACCCCTTACTGAAGCTTTCTTT	CSARDYSIPLTEAFF
TRBV12-3/TRBV12-4	TRBJ2-1	-	-	TGTGCCAGCAGTTTGAACCCCCTTCCACTGGAGAAGATGAATGAGCAGTTCTTC	CASSLNPLPLEKMNEQFF
TRBV15	TRBJ2-5	-	many	TGTGCCACCAGCTCACCCCCCAGTTCAGTGGTGACCCAGTACTTC	CATSSPPSSVVTQYF
TRBV20-1	TRBJ2-1	TRBD2	-	TGCAGTGGGGCGGGGGTGGATAGCTCCTACAATGAGCAGTTCTTC	CSGAGVDSSYNEQFF
TRBV5-1	TRBJ2-7	-	few	TGCGCCAGCAGCTTGGAGCCAGGGGTATCGTACGAGCAGTACTTC	CASSLEPGVSYEQYF
TRBV7-9	TRBJ2-2	-	many	TGTGCCAGCAGCTTGGGCAGTTCCGGCGGGGAGCTGTTTTTT	CASSLGSSGGELFF
TRBV12-3/TRBV12-4	TRBJ1-1	-	many	TGTGCCAGCAGTTTAATATCGGGTGGCACTGAAGCTTTCTTT	CASSLISGGTEAFF
TRBV10-3	TRBJ1-5	-	many	TGTGCCATCAGGGGCGGCGAGATGGGTCAGCCCCAGCATTTT	CAIRGGEMGQPQHF
TRBV29-1	TRBJ2-7	TRBD2	many	TGCAGCGGACTAGCGGGCCCCTCCTACGAGCAGTACTTC	CSGLAGPSYEQYF